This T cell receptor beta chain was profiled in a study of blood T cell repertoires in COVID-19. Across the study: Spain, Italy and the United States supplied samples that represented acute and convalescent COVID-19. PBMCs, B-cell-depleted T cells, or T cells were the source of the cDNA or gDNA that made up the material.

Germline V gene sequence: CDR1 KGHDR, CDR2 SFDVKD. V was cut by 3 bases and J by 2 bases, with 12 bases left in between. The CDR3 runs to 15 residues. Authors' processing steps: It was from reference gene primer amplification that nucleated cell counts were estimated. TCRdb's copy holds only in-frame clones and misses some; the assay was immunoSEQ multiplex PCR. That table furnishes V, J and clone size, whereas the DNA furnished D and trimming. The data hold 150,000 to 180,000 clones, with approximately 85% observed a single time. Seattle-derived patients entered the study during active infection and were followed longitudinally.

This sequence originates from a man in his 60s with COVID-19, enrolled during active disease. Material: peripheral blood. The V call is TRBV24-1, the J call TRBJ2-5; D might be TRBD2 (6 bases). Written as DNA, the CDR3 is TGTGCCACCAGTGATATGACTAGAGGACAAGAGACCCAGTACTTC. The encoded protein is CATSDMTRGQETQYF.